Presented here are 22 T cell receptor beta chains from one specimen sequenced in a study of CD8+ T cells in alopecia areata. Investigators isolated RNA and reverse transcribed it into cDNA to act as the sequencing template. Assay: immunoSEQ multiplex PCR; the TCRdb copy retains only in-frame clones and omits some. Of 110,000 or so clones in the sample, around two fifths were seen once. The sample was CD4+ T cells sorted from blood. The source is a human donor with alopecia areata.

This clone has just a few counts. The rearrangement links TRBV5-1 to TRBJ2-3, with D maybe TRBD2 (5 bases). The CDR3 sequence is 13 residues long. Trimming pared 4 bases from V and 4 bases from J, leaving 10 bases between. Looked up from germline, CDR1 is SGHRS and CDR2 is YFSETQ. DNA of the CDR3: TGCGCCAGCAGCGTGGGGAGCTCAGATACGCAGTATTTT. This encodes CASSVGSSDTQYF.

This rearrangement joins TRBV30 to TRBJ2-1; TRBD1 aligns across 8 bases. The germline CDR1 and CDR2 sequences are GTSNPN and SVGIG (reference sequence). The CDR3 sequence is 17 residues long. The J segment lost 3 bases and the V segment lost 0 bases, leaving 10 bases of the junction unmatched. DNA of the CDR3: TGTGCCTGGAGTGTACGAAGGGGGACAGGTTTCTACAATGAGCAGTTCTTC. Its protein product is CAWSVRRGTGFYNEQFF.

The DNA for the CDR3 is TGTGCCAGCGGCCCCGGTCGACTAGCGGGAGCCGAGCAGTACTTC. Its translation: CASGPGRLAGAEQYF. V usage is TRBV27 and J usage is TRBJ2-7; TRBD2 agrees at 12 bases. The trim removed 8 bases at V and 6 bases at J, leaving 11 bases unmatched. The CDR3 has 15 residues. Germline V gene data show CDR1 as MNHEY and CDR2 as SMNVEV (reference sequence).

The sample holds one count of this clone. This chain connects TRBV11-2 to TRBJ2-1, with D possibly TRBD2 on 7 matching bases. Germline V gene lookup returns CDR1 SGHAT and CDR2 FQNNGV. The CDR3 has 16 amino acids. Deletions cut 5 bases from V and 7 bases from J, with 21 bases between. CDR3 bases: TGTGCCAGCAGCGCCCAAGATAGGGGGGGGCGGAATGAGCAGTTCTTC. It yields the protein CASSAQDRGGRNEQFF.

The chain links TRBV6-1 to TRBJ1-5; D is unclear. Trimming removed 1 base from V and 4 bases from J, with 8 bases in between. CDR1 and CDR2 from the germline V gene are MNHNS and SASEGT. This CDR3 comprises 14 residues. The CDR3 DNA reads as TGTGCCAGCAGTGAAGTGTCGGCAAATCAGCCCCAGCATTTT. It specifies CASSEVSANQPQHF.

This chain uses TRBV15 with TRBJ2-1, with 7 bases that match TRBD1. The V gene's germline CDR1 is LNHNV and CDR2 YYDKDF (reference sequence). There are 15 residues in the CDR3. V trimming: 0 bases; J trimming: 4 bases; junction bases outside the gene matches: 3. CDR3 protein: CATSREPGQYNEQFF. CDR3 bases: TGTGCCACCAGCAGAGAACCGGGACAGTACAATGAGCAGTTCTTC.

The chain combines TRBV7-2 with TRBJ1-4; TRBD1 aligns across 7 bases. The V segment lost 4 bases and the J segment 10 bases; nucleotides outside the gene matches: 6. The CDR3 spans 13 residues. Germline values: CDR1 SGHTA, CDR2 FQGNSA. The CDR3 bases are TGTGCCAGCAGCTCCAGGGGGGAAGGAAAACTGTTTTTT. Translating gives CASSSRGEGKLFF.

There are a few counts of this clone. The V gene is TRBV30, the J gene TRBJ1-5; the match to TRBD1 covers 8 bases. The V segment lost 2 bases and the J segment 5 bases; nucleotides outside the gene matches: 5. Looked up from germline, CDR1 is GTSNPN and CDR2 is SVGIG (reference sequence). The CDR3 is made up of 14 amino acids. DNA for the CDR3: TGTGCCTGGAGTAGAGGACAGGGTTATCAGCCCCAGCATTTT. This codes for CAWSRGQGYQPQHF. Looking up the rest from reference TRBV30 and TRBJ1-5 gives the full variable domain: SQTIHQWPATLVQPVGSPLSLECTVEGTSNPNLYWYRQAAGRGLQLLFYSVGIGQISSEVPQNLSASRPQDRQFILSSKKLLLSDSGFYLCAWSRGQGYQPQHFGDGTRLSIL.

This chain links TRBV6-6 with TRBJ1-2; a possible D gene is TRBD1 (5 bases). The CDR3 consists of 15 residues. Germline CDR1 is MNHNY and CDR2 is SVGAGI (reference sequence). V dropped 2 bases and J dropped 3 bases, with 13 bases sitting between them. The CDR3 region has the DNA TGTGCCAGCAGTTACGGGGCAGGCGGGGACTATGGCTACACCTTC. It yields the protein CASSYGAGGDYGYTF.

J is TRBJ1-2 and V is TRBV29-1; D may be TRBD1 (6 bases). V lost 5 bases to trimming and J lost 4 bases, with 20 bases between them. This CDR3 is built from 15 residues. Germline assignment: CDR1 SQVTM and CDR2 ANQGSEA. DNA of the CDR3: TGCAGCGTTCCTGGACAGCCCCTTGATGCCTATGGCTACACCTTC. Its protein product is CSVPGQPLDAYGYTF.

This clone was counted a few times. Other DNA sequences in the same sample also yield this CDR3. V is TRBV29-1 and J is TRBJ2-5; 8 bases are shared with TRBD1. In germline, CDR1 is SQVTM, CDR2 ANQGSEA. The ends lost 4 bases at V and 2 bases at J; junction bases unmatched: 0. The CDR3 has 12 residues. CDR3 nucleotides: TGCAGCGTTGGACAGGGGCAAGAGACCCAGTACTTC. It is translated as CSVGQGQETQYF.

The chain is built from TRBV29-1 and TRBJ2-2, with D possibly being TRBD1 (8 bases). The CDR3 contains 16 residues. V lost 6 bases and J 1 base, leaving 18 bases between the germline ends. Germline assignment: CDR1 SQVTM and CDR2 ANQGSEA. As DNA, the CDR3 is TGCAGCGTGGGGGGGTTAGGGACAGGGAACACCGGGGAGCTGTTTTTT. This translates into CSVGGLGTGNTGELFF.

The CDR3 protein is CASSQDLQSTDTQYF. The CDR3 DNA reads TGTGCCAGCAGCCAAGATCTACAGAGCACAGATACGCAGTATTTT. The V gene is TRBV4-2, the J gene TRBJ2-3, with D unresolved. The ends were cut back, 0 bases at V and 0 bases at J, with 7 bases in the middle. The CDR3 spans 15 residues. The germline V gene encodes CDR1 LGHNA and CDR2 YNFKEQ.

This clone was counted a single time. The rearrangement joins TRBV7-3 to TRBJ2-1; D may correspond to TRBD1 or TRBD2 (5 bases each). The CDR3 sequence is 15 residues long. The germline V and J ends were trimmed by 5 bases and 7 bases, with 18 bases remaining between them. Germline CDR1 is SGHTA and CDR2 is FQGTGA. The CDR3 spells CASSALGEPRNEQFF. The CDR3 DNA sequence: TGTGCCAGCAGCGCTTTAGGGGAGCCCCGGAATGAGCAGTTCTTC.

This clone was counted between two and nine times. The V call is TRBV2, the J call TRBJ2-7, with TRBD1 matching 8 bases. CDR1 and CDR2 (germline): SNHLY, FYNNEI. This CDR3 contains 12 residues. V shed 10 bases, J shed 0 bases, and the junction held 2 bases outside the gene matches. The CDR3 DNA sequence: TGTGCCACCGGGACAGGCTCCTACGAGCAGTACTTC. This translates into CATGTGSYEQYF. Full variable domain (remainder filled in from reference TRBV2 and TRBJ2-7): EPEVTQTPSHQVTQMGQEVILRCVPISNHLYFYWYRQILGQKVEFLVSFYNNEISEKSEIFDDQFSVERPDGSNFTLKIRSTKLEDSAMYFCATGTGSYEQYFGPGTRLTVT.

The count of this clone is one. J is TRBJ1-5 and V is TRBV7-9, with D maybe TRBD1 (6 bases). CDR3 length equals 14 residues. Germline assignment: CDR1 SEHNR and CDR2 FQNEAQ (reference sequence). Trimming pared 5 bases from V and 5 bases from J, leaving 13 bases between. The CDR3 bases are TGTGCCAGCAGCCAGACAGGTGGCGATCAGCCCCAGCATTTT. Encoded protein: CASSQTGGDQPQHF.

This clone was found once. The chain recombines TRBV18 with TRBJ2-1; weak D call: TRBD1 (6 bases). Germline assignment: CDR1 KGHSH and CDR2 LQKENI. The CDR3 spans 11 residues. Trimming took off 4 bases at V and 14 bases at J, with 12 bases between the two ends. DNA of the CDR3: TGTGCCAGCTCACAGGGGGACAAGGAGTTCTTC. This sequence encodes CASSQGDKEFF.

This sequence joins TRBV7-2 and TRBJ2-7, with 7 bases fitting TRBD1. V was clipped by 5 bases and J by 5 bases; unmatched bases: 12. Germline CDR1 and CDR2: SGHTA and FQGNSA. This CDR3 spans 15 amino acids. The DNA of the CDR3 is TGTGCCAGCAGCCCGCGACAGGGCCAAGTTCACGAGCAGTACTTC. It encodes CASSPRQGQVHEQYF.

V usage is TRBV14 and J usage is TRBJ1-1; D might be TRBD1 (6 bases). The CDR3 consists of 17 residues. The ends were cut back, 1 base at V and 4 bases at J, with 19 bases in the middle. Germline V gives CDR1 SGHDN, CDR2 FVKESK. The CDR3 protein is CASSQADSAQGRTEAFF. CDR3 in DNA: TGTGCCAGCAGCCAAGCCGATTCTGCGCAGGGGCGCACTGAAGCTTTCTTT.

The chain has TRBV18 and TRBJ2-1, with 7 bases lining up with TRBD2. Germline CDR1 KGHSH, CDR2 LQKENI. V shed 0 bases, J shed 1 base, and the junction held 6 bases outside the gene matches. The CDR3 loop spans 17 amino acids. The CDR3 spells CASSPPAGVPSYNEQFF. CDR3 coding DNA: TGTGCCAGCTCACCACCTGCGGGAGTACCGTCCTACAATGAGCAGTTCTTC.

The rearrangement joins TRBV7-2 to TRBJ2-3; no clear D gene. The V end lost 5 bases, the J end lost 0 bases, and 9 bases lay between the germline ends. Looked up from germline, CDR1 is SGHTA and CDR2 is FQGNSA. This CDR3 has 14 amino acids. The CDR3 here is CASSPRGSTDTQYF. The CDR3 DNA follows: TGTGCCAGCAGCCCCCGTGGGAGCACAGATACGCAGTATTTT.

CDR3 sequence (DNA): TGTGCCAGCTCACCCCGCAGCGGGCGTCGCACAGATACGCAGTATTTT. Protein: CASSPRSGRRTDTQYF. The chain uses TRBV18 and TRBJ2-3; D is possibly TRBD2 (6 bases). Germline V gene data show CDR1 as KGHSH and CDR2 as LQKENI. V was pared by 3 bases and J by 1 base, with 14 bases between. CDR3 length equals 16 residues.